These T cell receptor beta chains were read from a single sample in a study of breast tumors, draining lymph nodes, adjacent tissues. TCRdb ran MiXCR on the multiplex PCR reads and lists one entry per CDR3 protein. The sample has some 150,000 distinct CDR3 sequences, around 35% seen once. The sample taken for sequencing was axillary lymph node tissue. These receptors were obtained from a female donor with breast cancer. Some clones in this sample may be carry-over from other donors' samples. CDR3s include the opening cysteine and the closing phenylalanine or tryptophan. D genes are given only for firm matches. Size is omitted from some rows. Given values are once, few, many or a class for expanded clones.

V gene	clone size	D gene	J gene	CDR3 DNA	CDR3 protein
TRBV20-1	-	TRBD1	TRBJ2-5	TGCAGTGCTGAGGATCCCGGGACAGCCCTGGCGACCCAGTACTTC	CSAEDPGTALATQYF
TRBV27	few	-	TRBJ2-2	TGTGCCAGCAGTTTAGGCAAAGGAGGGAAAAACACCGGGGAGCTGTTTTTT	CASSLGKGGKNTGELFF
TRBV20-1	-	TRBD1	TRBJ2-6	TGCAGTGCTTGTAGGGACAGGGACAACACTGAAGCTTTC	CSACRDRDNTEAF
TRBV28	-	TRBD2	TRBJ2-7	TGTGCCAGCAGTTTTGCTGGGGGGGGCTCCTACGAGCAGTACTTC	CASSFAGGGSYEQYF
TRBV27	-	TRBD1	TRBJ1-5	TGTGCCAGCAGTTTAAGCCGGGACAGGGGGCGTCAGCCCCAGCATTTT	CASSLSRDRGRQPQHF
TRBV30	many	-	TRBJ1-4	TGTGCCTGGAGTAGAGACAGAGGGGGGGGTGAAAAACTGTTTTTT	CAWSRDRGGGEKLFF
TRBV6-2/TRBV6-3	many	TRBD2	TRBJ2-7	TGTGCCAGCAGTCGCGGGCCTTGGGAGGGTAACTACGAGCAGTACTTC	CASSRGPWEGNYEQYF
TRBV19	many	-	TRBJ2-5	TGTGCCAGTAGTATGAGGGAGACCCAGTACTTC	CASSMRETQYF
TRBV20-1	many	-	TRBJ1-5	TGCAGTGCTAGGGGAGGGGCGGGGAGCAATCAGCCCCAGCATTTT	CSARGGAGSNQPQHF
TRBV5-5	-	-	TRBJ2-7	TGTGCCAGCAGCGCAAATTCCCCGGGGGCGCGGAGCGAGCAGTACTTC	CASSANSPGARSEQYF
TRBV6-6	-	TRBD1	TRBJ1-5	TGTGCCAGCACCAAAAACAGGGGGCGTCTGCCCCAGCATTTT	CASTKNRGRLPQHF
TRBV7-2	-	TRBD2	TRBJ2-5	TGTGCCTCCGCGGGGGGGCCCCAAGAGACCCAGTACTTC	CASAGGPQETQYF
TRBV24-1	many	-	TRBJ1-3	TGTGCCACCAGCCAGGGAGCTGGAAACACCATATATTTT	CATSQGAGNTIYF
TRBV5-6	many	-	TRBJ2-1	TGTGCCAGCAGCTTCCTGGACCAAAACAATGAGCAGTTCTTC	CASSFLDQNNEQFF
TRBV7-9	-	TRBD2	TRBJ2-3	TGTGCCAGCAGCTTAAGACAGGGACTAGCGGGAGCGGGAGTCGGTGATACGCAGTATTTT	CASSLRQGLAGAGVGDTQYF
TRBV6-6	-	-	TRBJ1-5	TGTGCCAGCAGTCCACCGTCGAGGGGGGGGCCGGGCCGTTATAGCAATCAGCCCCAGCATTTT	CASSPPSRGGPGRYSNQPQHF
TRBV5-4	many	TRBD2	TRBJ2-5	TGTGCCAGCAGCCCGGGACTAGCGGGAGTGGAGACCCAGTACTTC	CASSPGLAGVETQYF
TRBV9	many	-	TRBJ2-7	TGTGCCAGCAGCGTAGGTAGGGACTACGAGCAGTACTTC	CASSVGRDYEQYF
TRBV19	-	-	TRBJ1-5	TGTGCCAGTAGTATAGGCCGGGTGGGTGGTAATCAGCCCCAGCATTTT	CASSIGRVGGNQPQHF
TRBV10-3	few	TRBD2	TRBJ2-3	TGTGCCACCCTAGCGGGGGCTAGCACAGATACGCAGTATTTT	CATLAGASTDTQYF
TRBV7-2	many	-	TRBJ2-3	TGTGCCAGCAGCTTAGCGGGTGGAAGCACAGATACGCAGTATTTT	CASSLAGGSTDTQYF
TRBV5-1	many	TRBD2	TRBJ2-1	TGCGCCAGCAGCTTGGAGGGTAGCGGGAGTCGGAGTGAGCAGTTCTTC	CASSLEGSGSRSEQFF
TRBV11-2	many	-	TRBJ1-6	TGTGCCAGCAGCTTAGTTTCCGGGTCTAGGTCACCCCTCCACTTT	CASSLVSGSRSPLHF
TRBV30	-	-	TRBJ1-1	TGTGCCTGGAGATTGATGAGCACTGAAGCTTTCTTT	CAWRLMSTEAFF
TRBV5-1	many	-	TRBJ2-6	TGCGCCAGCAGCTTGGTGGGGTCTGGGGCCAACGTCCTGACTTTC	CASSLVGSGANVLTF
TRBV24-1	-	TRBD1	TRBJ2-5	TGTGCCACCAGTGCCCCGGGACAGGGGAGGCAGGCCCAGTACTTC	CATSAPGQGRQAQYF
TRBV20-1	-	TRBD2	TRBJ2-6	TGCAGTGCTAGACCTCGGACTAGCGCTGGGGCCAACGTCCTGACTTTC	CSARPRTSAGANVLTF
TRBV7-2	-	-	TRBJ2-3	TGTGCCAGCAGATTAGGAGGTCGAGGGAGCAGCACAGATACGCAGTATTTT	CASRLGGRGSSTDTQYF
TRBV7-3	many	-	TRBJ2-3	TGTGCCAGCAGCTTCGACACTCGCGATACGCAGTATTTT	CASSFDTRDTQYF
TRBV4-1	many	-	TRBJ1-4	TGCGCCAGCAGCCAAGTGCCCGACCCTAATGAAAAACTGTTTTTT	CASSQVPDPNEKLFF
TRBV5-1	many	-	TRBJ1-4	TGCGCCAGCAGCTTTTGGGCCTTGGGACATAATGAAAAACTGTTTTTT	CASSFWALGHNEKLFF
TRBV6-5	many	-	TRBJ1-6	TGTGCCAGCAGTTACAGGAATTCACCCCTCCACTTT	CASSYRNSPLHF
TRBV4-1	many	-	TRBJ1-2	TGCGCCAGCAGCCACTATGTCGGTTCGGAGGCGGATGGCTACACCTTC	CASSHYVGSEADGYTF
TRBV5-8	-	TRBD2	TRBJ2-5	TGTGCCAGCAGCTTGAACTGGGGGGAGGGAGAAGAGACCCAGTACTTC	CASSLNWGEGEETQYF
TRBV7-9	-	TRBD2	TRBJ2-2	TGTGCCAGCAGCTTAGGACTAGCGGGGGGTTGGAACACCGGGGAGCTGTTTTTT	CASSLGLAGGWNTGELFF
TRBV7-9	-	TRBD1	TRBJ1-1	TGTGCCAGCAGCCCTGCGACAGGGGATCACACTGAAGCTTTCTTT	CASSPATGDHTEAFF
TRBV28	many	-	TRBJ1-5	TGTGCCAGCAGTTTATTGATAGAGCCCCAGCATTTT	CASSLLIEPQHF
TRBV12-3/TRBV12-4	-	-	TRBJ2-3	TGTGCCAGCAGTCAAAAGCCGGGTCCTACTGAGCAGTATTTT	CASSQKPGPTEQYF
TRBV12-3/TRBV12-4	many	-	TRBJ2-7	TGTGCCAGCAGTTGCGACTCCCTCTCCTACGAGCAGTACTTC	CASSCDSLSYEQYF
TRBV7-9	many	-	TRBJ2-1	TGTGCCAGCAGCAAAACAGACCTTATTAAGTTCTTC	CASSKTDLIKFF
TRBV12-3/TRBV12-4	many	TRBD1	TRBJ1-2	TGTGCCAGCAGTCCCCGGGGGACAGGGGGTGGCTACACCTTC	CASSPRGTGGGYTF
TRBV5-1	many	-	TRBJ2-1	TGCGCCAGCAGCTTGATCGGGACTCTCGAGCAGTTCTTC	CASSLIGTLEQFF
TRBV7-9	-	-	TRBJ1-1	TGTGCCAGCAGCTCCCCGGCGGGGAACACTGAAGCTTTCTTT	CASSSPAGNTEAFF
TRBV25-1	-	TRBD1	TRBJ1-2	TGTGCCAGCGTTGAACGAAGGGACAGCAATAACTATGGCTACACCTTC	CASVERRDSNNYGYTF
TRBV5-8	many	TRBD2	TRBJ2-1	TGTGCCAGCAGCTTGGCCCCCGGGAGGGCCTCGGATGAGCAGTTCTTC	CASSLAPGRASDEQFF